This passage covers 16 T cell receptor beta chains from one sample sequenced in a study of blood T cell repertoires in COVID-19. Assay used: immunoSEQ multiplex PCR; TCRdb lists only in-frame clones, some missing. The repertoire holds some 200,000 clones, with around 90% as singletons. Input material: peripheral blood. Every receptor here comes from a man in his forties or fifties with acute or convalescent COVID-19.

The chain employs TRBV28 and TRBJ1-5; the match to TRBD1 covers 7 bases. The CDR3 length is 16 residues. Germline CDR1 MDHEN, CDR2 SYDVKM. Trimming cost V 7 bases and J 4 bases; bases outside gene matches: 13. The CDR3 DNA reads as TGTGCCAGCACCGTATCTGCGACAGGGCGAAATCAGCCCCAGCATTTT. Translating gives CASTVSATGRNQPQHF.

A single count supports this clone. The chain employs TRBV25-1 and TRBJ1-1, with D possibly matching TRBD1 (5 bases). The CDR3 covers 13 residues. Trimming took 6 bases from V and 2 from J, leaving 10 bases between them. Germline V gene sequence: CDR1 MGHDK, CDR2 SYGVNS. This CDR3 is CASRQGFNTEAFF. For the CDR3, the DNA is TGTGCCAGCAGGCAGGGCTTTAACACTGAAGCTTTCTTT.

The CDR3, as DNA: TGTGCCAGCAGCCCGCGGACTAGCGGGAGGACGTACGAGCAGTACTTC. Residues: CASSPRTSGRTYEQYF. The rearrangement links TRBV5-4 to TRBJ2-7, with 14 bases aligning to TRBD2. The V segment lost 4 bases and the J segment 4 bases; nucleotides outside the gene matches: 7. CDR3 length equals 16 residues. Per germline, CDR1 SGHNT and CDR2 YYREEE (reference sequence).

The chain couples TRBV4-3 to TRBJ1-3, with D perhaps matching TRBD1 (6 bases). Per germline, CDR1 LGHNA and CDR2 YSLEER. V dropped 3 bases and J dropped 0 bases, with 12 bases sitting between them. The CDR3 runs 16 residues. CDR3 in amino acids: CASSQETGSSGNTIYF. In DNA, the CDR3 is TGCGCCAGCAGCCAGGAGACAGGCAGCTCTGGAAACACCATATATTTT.

This rearrangement joins TRBV5-4 to TRBJ2-3; TRBD2 matches at 10 bases. The J segment lost 5 bases and the V segment lost 0 bases, leaving 3 bases of the junction unmatched. Germline V lookup: CDR1 SGHNT, CDR2 YYREEE (reference sequence). This CDR3 has 15 residues. The CDR3 DNA reads TGTGCCAGCAGCTTGGGTGGACTAGCGGAAGATACGCAGTATTTT. Protein: CASSLGGLAEDTQYF.

V usage is TRBV4-2 and J usage is TRBJ2-1; 8 nucleotides agree with TRBD2. V lost 3 bases, J lost 6 bases, and 10 bases stayed unmatched. Germline assignment: CDR1 LGHNA and CDR2 YNFKEQ. The CDR3 has 16 residues. CDR3 DNA: TGTGCCAGCAGCCAGGGACTAGAATCAAAGGGCAATGAGCAGTTCTTC. It yields the protein CASSQGLESKGNEQFF.

This sequence joins TRBV19 and TRBJ1-2, with D possibly matching TRBD1 (6 bases). The ends were cut back, 1 base at V and 5 bases at J, with 17 bases in the middle. Germline CDR1 LNHDA, CDR2 SQIVND (reference sequence). This CDR3 comprises 16 residues. The CDR3 region is CASSIASGDGPYGYTF. CDR3 bases: TGTGCCAGTAGTATAGCTTCAGGGGACGGTCCATATGGCTACACCTTC. The full variable domain, its missing parts supplied by reference TRBV19 and TRBJ1-2, is DGGITQSPKYLFRKEGQNVTLSCEQNLNHDAMYWYRQDPGQGLRLIYYSQIVNDFQKGDIAEGYSVSREKKESFPLTVTSAQKNPTAFYLCASSIASGDGPYGYTFGSGTRLTVV.

The gene calls are TRBV3-1 (or the pseudogene TRBV3-2) and TRBJ1-2; D gene uncertain. CDR1 is LGHDT, CDR2 YNNKEL, per germline (reference sequence). The CDR3 runs to 14 residues. Deletions cut 0 bases from V and 8 bases from J, with 13 bases between. CDR3 sequence: CASSQDSRLRGYTF. CDR3 sequence (DNA): TGTGCCAGCAGCCAAGATTCGAGGTTAAGGGGCTACACCTTC.

This clone was detected a few times. The chain links TRBV4-2 to TRBJ2-5; D might be TRBD2 (5 bases). CDR1 and CDR2 from the germline V gene are LGHNA and YNFKEQ. The CDR3 totals 15 residues. V was pared by 0 bases and J by 4 bases, with 12 bases between. CDR3 protein: CASSQDIEGIETQYF. CDR3 DNA: TGTGCCAGCAGCCAAGATATCGAGGGCATAGAGACCCAGTACTTC.

The chain recombines TRBV7-8 with TRBJ2-6; D might be TRBD1 (6 bases). The germline gives CDR1 SGHVS, CDR2 FQNEAQ. Trimming took 2 bases from V and 4 from J, leaving 9 bases between them. CDR3 size: 15 residues. The CDR3 DNA sequence: TGTGCCAGCAGCTTATCAGGGGCAGGGGCCAACGTCCTGACTTTC. It is translated as CASSLSGAGANVLTF.

The V gene is TRBV6-5, the J gene TRBJ2-3; no definite D call. This CDR3 contains 14 residues. Germline loops: CDR1 MNHEY, CDR2 SVGAGI. V dropped 2 bases and J dropped 9 bases, with 15 bases sitting between them. DNA of the CDR3: TGTGCCAGCAGTTACGCGGTGTTGAGTGAAACGCAGTATTTT. Its translation is CASSYAVLSETQYF.

V usage is TRBV15 and J usage is TRBJ2-1; 9 nucleotides match TRBD1. The CDR3 sequence is 15 residues long. Unmatched junction bases numbered 7, after V lost 4 bases and J lost 6 bases. Germline CDR1 and CDR2: LNHNV and YYDKDF (reference sequence). CDR3 in DNA: TGTGCCACCAGCAAATACCGGGACAGGGTCAATGAGCAGTTCTTC. Translated, it gives CATSKYRDRVNEQFF.

The J gene is TRBJ1-4, the V gene TRBV5-5; 7 bases are a match to TRBD1. V lost 3 bases and J lost 9; bases outside the gene matches: 11. The CDR3 covers 15 residues. Germline CDR1 reads SGHKS; CDR2 reads YYEKEE (reference sequence). Written as DNA, the CDR3 is TGTGCCAGCAGCTGGGGACAGCGGACAATGAAAAAACTGTTTTTT. Translating it yields CASSWGQRTMKKLFF.

This chain connects TRBV2 to TRBJ1-4; D remains ambiguous. The germline CDR1 and CDR2 sequences are SNHLY and FYNNEI. The length of the CDR3 is 13 residues. Deletions cut 7 bases from V and 6 bases from J, with 12 bases between. This CDR3 is CASMSNSHEKLFF. As DNA, the CDR3 is TGTGCCAGCATGTCGAACAGCCATGAAAAACTGTTTTTT.

The chain has TRBV30 and TRBJ1-5, with 9 bases lining up with TRBD1. This CDR3 contains 15 residues. The V segment lost 3 bases and the J segment 0 bases; nucleotides outside the gene matches: 3. Looked up from germline, CDR1 is GTSNPN and CDR2 is SVGIG (reference sequence). CDR3 amino acids: CAWRNRGHSNQPQHF. In DNA, the CDR3 is TGTGCCTGGAGGAACAGGGGGCATAGCAATCAGCCCCAGCATTTT.

A single count supports this clone. This chain links TRBV6-2 or TRBV6-3 with TRBJ2-3; 12 nucleotides line up with TRBD2. The CDR3 contains 17 residues. Per the germline V gene, CDR1 is MNHEY and CDR2 is SVGEGT. The ends lost 2 bases at V and 2 bases at J; junction bases unmatched: 5. CDR3 in DNA: TGTGCCAGCAGTTACCTACTAGCGGGGGGCCTCACAGATACGCAGTATTTT. The encoded protein is CASSYLLAGGLTDTQYF.